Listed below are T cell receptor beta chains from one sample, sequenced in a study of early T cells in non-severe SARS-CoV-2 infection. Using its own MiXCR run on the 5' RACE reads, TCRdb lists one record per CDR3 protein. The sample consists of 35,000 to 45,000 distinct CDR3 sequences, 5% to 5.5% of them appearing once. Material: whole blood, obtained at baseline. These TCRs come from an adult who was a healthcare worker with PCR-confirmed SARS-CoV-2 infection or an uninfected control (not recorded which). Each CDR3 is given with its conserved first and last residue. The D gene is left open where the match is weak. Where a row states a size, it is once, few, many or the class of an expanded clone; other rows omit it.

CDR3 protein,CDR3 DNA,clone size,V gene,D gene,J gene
CASAYYEQYF,TGTGCCAGCGCCTACTACGAGCAGTACTTC,.,TRBV6-1,.,TRBJ2-7
CASSLTGGTGANVLTF,TGTGCCAGCAGCTTAACGGGGGGGACTGGGGCCAACGTCCTGACTTTC,few,TRBV7-2,TRBD2,TRBJ2-6
CATTPGPGTHNEQFF,TGTGCCACCACCCCCGGGCCGGGGACTCACAATGAGCAGTTCTTC,.,TRBV2,.,TRBJ2-1
CASSFRAAEYSNQPQHF,TGCGCCAGCAGCTTCCGGGCCGCTGAATATAGCAATCAGCCCCAGCATTTT,many,TRBV5-1,.,TRBJ1-5
CASSLEPTGEKLFF,TGTGCCAGCAGCTTGGAACCTACCGGGGAAAAACTGTTTTTT,many,TRBV5-4,.,TRBJ1-4
CASSLVGSDYNEQFF,TGTGCCAGCAGCTTGGTCGGGTCAGACTACAATGAGCAGTTCTTC,many,TRBV5-8,.,TRBJ2-1
CASSQPGQGDNEQFF,TGTGCCAGCAGTCAACCGGGACAGGGGGACAATGAGCAGTTCTTC,many,TRBV6-1,TRBD1,TRBJ2-1
CASSFLRSTDTQYF,TGTGCCAGCAGTTTCTTGAGGAGCACAGATACGCAGTATTTT,few,TRBV12-3/TRBV12-4,.,TRBJ2-3
CAISETLGRAQETQYF,TGTGCCATCAGTGAGACCCTGGGCAGGGCTCAAGAGACCCAGTACTTC,many,TRBV10-3,.,TRBJ2-5
CASSTGLGNTEAFF,TGTGCCAGCAGCACGGGCCTAGGAAACACTGAAGCTTTCTTT,many,TRBV12-3/TRBV12-4,.,TRBJ1-1
CASSVGLRGGNEQFF,TGTGCCAGCAGTGTCGGCCTAAGGGGGGGGAATGAGCAGTTCTTC,many,TRBV2,.,TRBJ2-1
CASSLLPESNQPQHF,TGTGCCAGCAGCCTTTTACCGGAGAGCAATCAGCCCCAGCATTTT,many,TRBV6-6,.,TRBJ1-5
CSVGTSNTQYF,TGCAGCGTTGGGACATCGAATACGCAGTATTTT,many,TRBV29-1,.,TRBJ2-3
CATSTRGWGLDTGELFF,TGTGCCACCAGCACGAGAGGCTGGGGGCTCGACACCGGGGAGCTGTTTTTT,many,TRBV15,.,TRBJ2-2
CATKGGKGKDTEAFF,TGTGCCACCAAGGGGGGGAAGGGGAAGGACACTGAAGCTTTCTTT,many,TRBV24-1,.,TRBJ1-1
CASSLGTSGRDEQFF,TGTGCCAGCAGTCTCGGGACTAGCGGGAGAGATGAGCAGTTCTTC,many,TRBV28,TRBD2,TRBJ2-1